The rows below give T cell receptor beta chains drawn from one sample of a study of blood T cell repertoires in COVID-19. Produced via immunoSEQ multiplex PCR; TCRdb's table is partial and in-frame only. The sample holds 100,000 to 150,000 clones, approximately 80% seen once. The material sequenced was peripheral blood. The receptors here all came from a human donor in a cohort sampled during active COVID-19. Each CDR3 is given with its conserved first and last residue. The D gene is left open where the match is weak. A clone size is listed for some rows: how often the clone was seen (once, few, many), or a class if it is expanded.

. | . | TRBJ2-5 | TRBV3-1/TRBV3-2 | TGTGCCAGCAGCCTCGCTCCAGGGTTCGAGACCCAGTACTTC | CASSLAPGFETQYF
TRBD1 | . | TRBJ1-5 | TRBV5-1 | TGCGCCAGCAGCCCAACAGGGGGCGCGGGACAGCCCCAGCATTTT | CASSPTGGAGQPQHF
TRBD2 | . | TRBJ2-3 | TRBV5-1 | TGCGCCAGCAGCCCGGGACTAGCGGGGGGGCCGACAGATACGCAGTATTTT | CASSPGLAGGPTDTQYF
TRBD1 | . | TRBJ1-5 | TRBV7-9 | TGTGCCAGCAGCCTGGGGGGACAGGCCAATCAGCCCCAGCATTTT | CASSLGGQANQPQHF
. | . | TRBJ1-2 | TRBV9 | TGTGCCAGCAGCGCCCCGTTGAACAGGGCCAACTATGGCTACACCTTC | CASSAPLNRANYGYTF
TRBD2 | . | TRBJ2-1 | TRBV7-2 | TGTGCCAGCAGCTTAGTGAGCGGGGACAATGAGCAGTTCTTC | CASSLVSGDNEQFF
. | once | TRBJ2-3 | TRBV5-4 | TGTGCCAGCAGCTTGGGGGACTCTTCCAGTACGCAGTATTTT | CASSLGDSSSTQYF
TRBD2 | . | TRBJ2-3 | TRBV7-2 | TGTGCCAGCAGCTTACGCGGGGGGCTTAGCACAGATACGCAGTATTTT | CASSLRGGLSTDTQYF
TRBD1 | . | TRBJ2-7 | TRBV29-1 | TGCAGCGTTGAAGATCGTGGCAGGGGGTTCTCCCCCTACGAGCAGTACTTC | CSVEDRGRGFSPYEQYF
. | once | TRBJ1-2 | TRBV7-2 | TGTGCCAGCAGCTTAGGGGGAGGTGCAGGCTATGGCTACACCTTC | CASSLGGGAGYGYTF
TRBD1 | . | TRBJ2-5 | TRBV5-1 | TGCGCCAGCAAACAGGGGGACCAAGAGACCCAGTACTTC | CASKQGDQETQYF
. | . | TRBJ1-2 | TRBV6-5 | TGTGCCAGCAGTTCCCCGGGGTTGGGCTATGGCTACACCTTC | CASSSPGLGYGYTF
TRBD2 | once | TRBJ2-1 | TRBV4-1 | TGCGCCAGCAGCCAAGATCCACGGGGCGCGGGGGACAATGAGCAGTTCTTC | CASSQDPRGAGDNEQFF
TRBD2 | . | TRBJ2-3 | TRBV7-9 | TGTGCCAGCAGCTACGGCGGGGGATATGCAGATACGCAGTATTTT | CASSYGGGYADTQYF
TRBD1 | . | TRBJ2-7 | TRBV5-1 | TGCGCCAGCAGCTACCGGGACAGGGGCTACGAGCAGTACTTC | CASSYRDRGYEQYF
. | . | TRBJ1-2 | TRBV4-2 | TGTGCCAGCAGCCAAGTGGATGCGGCGGTAGATGGCTACACCTTC | CASSQVDAAVDGYTF
. | . | TRBJ1-1 | TRBV4-1 | TGCGCCAGCAGCCGACAGGTGGACACTGAAGCTTTCTTT | CASSRQVDTEAFF
. | . | TRBJ1-4 | TRBV7-9 | TGTGCCAGCAGCTTAGGACATAACAGGTGGGAAGATGAAAAACTGTTTTTT | CASSLGHNRWEDEKLFF
. | few | TRBJ1-5 | TRBV18 | TGTGCCAGCTCACCCGGCAGCGATCAGCCCCAGCATTTT | CASSPGSDQPQHF
TRBD1 | . | TRBJ2-3 | TRBV10-2 | TGCGCCAGCAGTGAGGCAGGGGGTGGTGTAGATACGCAGTATTTT | CASSEAGGGVDTQYF